This TCR beta chain was obtained from a study of OX40 agonist ivuxolimab in advanced cancers. As for the study more broadly: Ivuxolimab was a fully human IgG2 agonistic monoclonal antibody targeting the costimulatory receptor OX40 (CD134). The dose-escalation cohort was 82.7% male with a mean age of around 64 years, ranging from about 23 to 85. Patients were allowed to have had prior anti-PD-1, anti-PD-L1 or anti-CTLA-4 therapy, and approximately 40% of the dose-escalation patients had been treated with checkpoint inhibitors. The purpose of peripheral TCRbeta sequencing was to test whether ivuxolimab changed TCR sequence diversity and led to clonal T-cell expansion. Partial responses occurred in three dose-escalation patients, of whom one had hepatocellular carcinoma and two had cutaneous melanoma. Intravenous ivuxolimab was administered to patients every 2 weeks at six dose levels: 0.01, 0.1, 0.3, 1.5, 3 and 10 mg/kg. Of the roughly 51 patients in dose escalation, 19 had hepatocellular carcinoma, some 15 had melanoma, 9 had renal cell carcinoma and 9 had head and neck cancer. The paper describes the monotherapy dose-escalation part (N ≈ 51 patients) of the phase I trial of ivuxolimab.

As concerns this clone: This clone's antigen is unknown. Base qualities are missing; no much larger clone stands one base away.

The V end loses 4 bases and the J end loses 6 bases, and a stretch of 22 bases separates them. Counted from cysteine to phenylalanine, this CDR3 has 17 amino acids. The DNA shown is the 51-base CDR3, in frame from base 1. The germline V gene yields SGDLS for CDR1 and YYNGEE for CDR2. To sequence the TCRbeta CDR3 region, genomic DNA was isolated from the sorted cells. TCRbeta CDR3 regions were sequenced using the immunoSEQ Assay. The immuneACCESS repertoire file appears here via TCRdb, limited to in-frame rearrangements. These files lack a portion of the clones; in checked studies, under half of the deficit traces to unresolved V genes, and the cause of the others is not known. The sample yields 50,000 to 65,000 clones; 65% to 85% were counted once. Less than 1.2% of the sample comes from the top ten. The trial excluded patients who had a history of autoimmune disease or were on systemic immunosuppression. Peripheral blood for TCR sequencing was drawn from every dose cohort at baseline, at cycle 4 day 1 and at cycle 7 day 1. Samples came from an open-label, multicenter, first-in-human phase I dose-escalation trial of ivuxolimab. Adults with locally advanced or metastatic melanoma, renal cell carcinoma, hepatocellular carcinoma or head and neck squamous cell carcinoma were enrolled in the trial. Before TCR sequencing, CD4+ and CD8+ T cells were separately sorted from peripheral blood.

Here is what the overall study found, with its caveats: At doses of 0.1 to 3.0 mg/kg, clonal expansion of both CD4+ and CD8+ T cells in blood was seen between baseline and week 6. In the 0.1-3.0 mg/kg groups, partial responders had among the lowest normalized peripheral clonal expansion, particularly in CD8+ T cells. Low levels of normalized T-cell clonal expansion were also shown by some nonresponding patients. After ivuxolimab, more expanded clones were found on average in CD8+ T cells than in CD4+ T cells. Antigen specificity was not determined for the clonally expanded peripheral T cells.

The V and J segments used are TRBV9 and TRBJ2-2; the D call could be TRBD1 or TRBD2, with each sharing 5 bases. The source material was CD4+ or CD8+ T cells sorted from blood, sampled in a trial of the OX40 agonist ivuxolimab. The receptor was derived from an adult with an advanced solid tumor such as melanoma, head and neck, liver or kidney cancer. In nucleotides, the sequence is TGTGCCAGCAGCCTTGGTCCCTGGTTACGGGACGCCGGGGAGCTGTTTTTT. It encodes CASSLGPWLRDAGELFF.